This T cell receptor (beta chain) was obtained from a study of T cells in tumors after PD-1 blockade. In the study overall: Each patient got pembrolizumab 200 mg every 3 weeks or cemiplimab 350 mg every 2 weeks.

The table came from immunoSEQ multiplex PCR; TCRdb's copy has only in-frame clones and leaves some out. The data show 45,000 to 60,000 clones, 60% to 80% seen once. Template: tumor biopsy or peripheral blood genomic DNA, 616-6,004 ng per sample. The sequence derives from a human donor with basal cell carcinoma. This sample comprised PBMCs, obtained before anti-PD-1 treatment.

DNA for the CDR3: TGTGCCAGCAGCCAAGACGGGACACTCCGCACAGATACGCAGTATTTT. Residues: CASSQDGTLRTDTQYF. The rearrangement joins TRBV4-2 to TRBJ2-3; D may be TRBD1 (6 bases). Trimming removed 0 bases from V and 1 base from J, with 11 bases in between. The length of the CDR3 is 16 residues. Germline values: CDR1 LGHNA, CDR2 YNFKEQ.